One sample yielded the 32 T cell receptor beta chains listed below, sequenced in a study of T cells after yellow fever vaccination. TCRdb passed the 5' RACE reads through MiXCR, listing each CDR3 protein once. The sample includes 350,000 to 450,000 distinct CDR3 sequences, approximately 6% of them seen just once. The sequencing here drew on PBMCs, taken 5 days after the yellow fever booster vaccination. These receptor sequences come from a young man who received the YFV17D yellow fever vaccine.

This clonotype was observed at least ten times. The gene calls are TRBV30 and TRBJ1-6, with D unresolved. The CDR3 has 13 amino acids. Per germline, CDR1 GTSNPN and CDR2 SVGIG (reference sequence). Trimming took off 1 base at V and 6 bases at J, with 7 bases between the two ends. The CDR3 sequence: CAWSGRFNSPLHF. For the CDR3, the DNA is TGTGCCTGGAGTGGCAGGTTTAATTCACCCCTCCACTTT.

The J gene is TRBJ1-6, the V gene TRBV7-9; D unclear. Trimming removed 6 bases at V and 6 bases at J, with 12 bases between. The CDR3 sequence is 14 residues long. From germline, CDR1 is SEHNR and CDR2 FQNEAQ (reference sequence). CDR3 in amino acids: CASRSPGSNSPLHF. DNA of the CDR3: TGTGCCAGCAGGTCACCGGGGAGTAATTCACCCCTCCACTTT.

The CDR3 region is CASSFDPSSGITGELFF. CDR3 nucleotide sequence: TGCGCCAGCAGCTTCGATCCCTCTAGCGGAATCACCGGGGAGCTGTTTTTT. The V gene is TRBV5-1, the J gene TRBJ2-2; TRBD2 matches at 7 bases. CDR3 length equals 17 residues. The V segment lost 2 bases and the J segment 4 bases; nucleotides outside the gene matches: 11. CDR1 is SGHRS, CDR2 YFSETQ, per germline.

This clonotype was found many times. V is TRBV7-8 and J is TRBJ2-3; the D call may be TRBD1 or TRBD2 (5 bases each). Germline V CDR1 and CDR2: SGHVS, FQNEAQ. This CDR3 comprises 16 residues. With 3 bases removed from V and 4 bases from J, the gap between germline ends came to 17 bases. The CDR3 loop reads CASSLSIEGTPDTQYF. As DNA, the CDR3 is TGTGCCAGCAGCTTGTCCATCGAGGGGACCCCAGATACGCAGTATTTT.

This clonotype has more than one count but fewer than ten. The rearrangement links TRBV12-3 or TRBV12-4 to TRBJ2-5; D is tentatively TRBD1 or TRBD2 (5 bases each). This CDR3 is built from 14 residues. V was shortened by 3 bases and J by 5 bases, with 13 bases between the two germline ends. The DNA of the CDR3 is TGTGCCAGCAGTTTTCGACAGCCGGGGGAGACCCAGTACTTC. Amino acid sequence: CASSFRQPGETQYF.

J is TRBJ2-7 and V is TRBV5-1; TRBD2 agrees at 7 bases. Germline-derived CDR1 and CDR2 are SGHRS and YFSETQ. This CDR3 has 15 amino acids. V was pared by 1 base and J by 5 bases, with 9 bases of the junction left unmatched. CDR3 loop: CASSLTGEGLHEQYF. DNA for the CDR3: TGCGCCAGCAGCTTGACGGGGGAGGGCCTGCACGAGCAGTACTTC.

With regard to this clonotype: In this CDR3 the conserved last residue, phenylalanine or tryptophan, is missing, so a read error is likely. The rearrangement uses TRBV7-2 and TRBJ2-5, with D maybe TRBD1 (6 bases). This CDR3 contains 14 residues. CDR1 and CDR2 from the germline V gene are SGHTA and FQGNSA. V was cut by 5 bases and J by 5 bases, with 15 bases left in between. Written as DNA, the CDR3 is TGTGCCAGCAGCCGTACAGGGTGGTCGGAGACCCAGTACCTC. Translation gives CASSRTGWSETQYL.

Here the CDR3 reads CASSLFHTGWAFF. For the CDR3, the DNA is TGTGCCAGCAGCTTATTCCATACGGGCTGGGCTTTCTTT. J is TRBJ1-1 and V is TRBV7-9; D remains unclear. The CDR3 totals 13 residues. The V gene lost 2 bases and the J gene lost 11 bases, with 15 bases spanning the gap. The germline gives CDR1 SEHNR, CDR2 FQNEAQ (reference sequence).

This clonotype has only a few counts. The rearrangement joins TRBV19 to TRBJ2-2; 9 nucleotides match TRBD1. The CDR3 contains 14 residues. With 7 bases clipped from V and 4 bases from J, the junction kept 4 bases outside the gene matches. Germline CDR1 and CDR2: LNHDA and SQIVND (reference sequence). The DNA of the CDR3 is TGTGCCAGTAAAACAGGGGGCATCACCGGGGAGCTGTTTTTT. Encoded protein: CASKTGGITGELFF.

This clonotype was detected only a few times. The chain is built from TRBV20-1 and TRBJ1-6, with D maybe TRBD1 (6 bases). This CDR3 has 14 residues. V was pared by 5 bases and J by 6 bases, with 14 bases between. CDR1 is DFQATT, CDR2 SNEGSKA, per germline (reference sequence). The CDR3, as DNA: TGCAGTGCTCTACCCGGGACACTTAATTCACCCCTCCACTTT. Its protein is CSALPGTLNSPLHF.

This clonotype was detected a few times. The J gene is TRBJ2-7, the V gene TRBV28; D gene ambiguous. CDR1 and CDR2 (germline): MDHEN, SYDVKM. The V end lost 5 bases, the J end lost 6 bases, and 8 bases lay between the germline ends. This CDR3 comprises 11 residues. The CDR3 nucleotides read TGTGCCAGCAGTGAAACCGGCGAGCAGTACTTC. This gives the protein CASSETGEQYF.

This clonotype showed up many times. This sequence joins TRBV9 and TRBJ1-2; D may be TRBD1 (5 bases). Germline CDR1 is SGDLS and CDR2 is YYNGEE. V was clipped by 4 bases and J by 0 bases, with 10 bases between them. The CDR3 consists of 14 residues. The CDR3 loop reads CASSRAGSNYGYTF. CDR3 bases: TGTGCCAGCAGCAGGGCAGGGTCTAACTATGGCTACACCTTC.

In this sample, this clonotype turned up many times. The chain employs TRBV5-1 and TRBJ1-1, with D unclear. The CDR3 extends over 13 amino acids. The V end lost 4 bases, the J end lost 0 bases, and 7 bases lay between the germline ends. From germline, CDR1 is SGHRS and CDR2 YFSETQ. The CDR3 here is CASSPWVNTEAFF. For the CDR3, the DNA is TGCGCCAGCAGCCCCTGGGTGAACACTGAAGCTTTCTTT. The full variable domain, with the rest looked up from reference TRBV5-1 and TRBJ1-1, is KAGVTQTPRYLIKTRGQQVTLSCSPISGHRSVSWYQQTPGQGLQFLFEYFSETQRNKGNFPGRFSGRQFSNSRSEMNVSTLELGDSALYLCASSPWVNTEAFFGQGTRLTVV.

This clonotype appeared a few times. This chain joins TRBV7-2 and TRBJ2-7; TRBD2 might be the D (6 bases). Germline-derived CDR1 and CDR2 are SGHTA and FQGNSA. The CDR3 has 13 amino acids. The V end lost 4 bases, the J end lost 3 bases, and 10 bases lay between the germline ends. The CDR3 loop reads CASSSQTSYEQYF. The CDR3 region has the DNA TGTGCCAGCAGCTCCCAGACTAGCTACGAGCAGTACTTC.

The chain carries TRBV4-3 and TRBJ2-1; 7 bases agree with TRBD1. This CDR3 contains 16 residues. Germline V gene data show CDR1 as LGHNA and CDR2 as YSLEER. The trim removed 5 bases at V and 0 bases at J, leaving 7 bases unmatched. The CDR3 coding sequence is TGCGCCAGCAGCTACGACAGGGAGTACTCCTACAATGAGCAGTTCTTC. Translating gives CASSYDREYSYNEQFF.

This clonotype has at least ten counts. This chain links TRBV19 with TRBJ2-1; the match to TRBD2 covers 8 bases. Trimming took 3 bases from V and 7 from J; bases not matched to a gene: 8. From germline, CDR1 is LNHDA and CDR2 SQIVND (reference sequence). This CDR3 region has 15 residues. The DNA of the CDR3 is TGTGCCAGTAGTATCGTCAGCGGGAGAGGTAATGAGCAGTTCTTC. Its protein product is CASSIVSGRGNEQFF. The entire variable domain, with the rest obtained from reference TRBV19 and TRBJ2-1, is as follows: DGGITQSPKYLFRKEGQNVTLSCEQNLNHDAMYWYRQDPGQGLRLIYYSQIVNDFQKGDIAEGYSVSREKKESFPLTVTSAQKNPTAFYLCASSIVSGRGNEQFFGPGTRLTVL.

V gene TRBV7-3 combines with J gene TRBJ2-1, with 8 bases lining up with TRBD1. This CDR3 region has 14 residues. The ends lost 5 bases at V and 6 bases at J; junction bases unmatched: 6. Germline CDR1 and CDR2: SGHTA and FQGTGA. The CDR3 bases are TGTGCCAGCAGCCTTCAGGGGGCGTCCAATGAGCAGTTCTTC. Translating gives CASSLQGASNEQFF. The full variable domain, its missing parts supplied by reference TRBV7-3 and TRBJ2-1, is GAGVSQTPSNKVTEKGKYVELRCDPISGHTALYWYRQSLGQGPEFLIYFQGTGAADDSGLPNDRFFAVRPEGSVSTLKIQRTERGDSAVYLCASSLQGASNEQFFGPGTRLTVL.

In its sample, this clonotype was seen a few times. The CDR3: CASSRVAGGSYEQYF. CDR3 coding DNA: TGTGCCAGCAGTAGGGTAGCGGGAGGCTCCTACGAGCAGTACTTC. This chain joins TRBV27 and TRBJ2-7; 10 bases agree with TRBD2. This CDR3 has 15 amino acids. The germline CDR1 and CDR2 sequences are MNHEY and SMNVEV (reference sequence). The V segment lost 5 bases and the J segment 0 bases; nucleotides outside the gene matches: 4.

This clonotype has only a few counts. This sequence joins TRBV14 and TRBJ2-1; D could derive from TRBD1 or TRBD2 (5 bases each). CDR3 length: 16 residues. Germline CDR1 SGHDN, CDR2 FVKESK. Trimming took 0 bases from V and 5 from J, leaving 14 bases between them. The DNA for the CDR3 is TGTGCCAGCAGCCAAGATCGGCGCTGGGGGAACAATGAGCAGTTCTTC. Its protein product is CASSQDRRWGNNEQFF.

This clonotype was seen at least ten times. This sequence joins TRBV7-2 and TRBJ2-1, with D maybe TRBD1 (6 bases). Trimming removed 3 bases from V and 8 bases from J, with 14 bases in between. CDR3 length: 14 residues. CDR1 and CDR2 (germline): SGHTA, FQGNSA. CDR3 in amino acids: CASSFFGGRDEQFF. The CDR3 DNA sequence: TGTGCCAGCAGCTTCTTTGGGGGCCGGGATGAGCAGTTCTTC.

This clonotype has a handful of counts. J is TRBJ2-3 and V is TRBV6-5, with 8 nucleotides matching TRBD2. The CDR3 totals 17 residues. Per the germline V gene, CDR1 is MNHEY and CDR2 is SVGAGI. Trimming took 0 bases from V and 0 from J; bases not matched to a gene: 5. Written as DNA, the CDR3 is TGTGCCAGCAGTTACTCGGCTAGCGGGCCGAGCACAGATACGCAGTATTTT. Its protein is CASSYSASGPSTDTQYF.

This chain uses TRBV12-3 or TRBV12-4 with TRBJ2-1; no clear D gene. Trimming pared 3 bases from V and 5 bases from J, leaving 8 bases between. The CDR3 length is 13 residues. The CDR3: CASSLKADNEQFF. The CDR3 DNA sequence: TGTGCCAGCAGTTTGAAGGCGGACAATGAGCAGTTCTTC.

CDR3 sequence reads: CATGQGRVYEQYF. CDR3 nucleotide sequence: TGTGCCACCGGTCAGGGACGGGTCTACGAGCAGTACTTC. This chain joins TRBV15 and TRBJ2-7, with D possibly called TRBD1 or TRBD2 (5 bases each). V was clipped by 8 bases and J by 3 bases, with 14 bases between them. CDR1 LNHNV and CDR2 YYDKDF come from the germline V gene (reference sequence). The CDR3 length is 13 residues. Based on the CDR3 plus reference TRBV15 and TRBJ2-7, the full variable domain is DAMVIQNPRYQVTQFGKPVTLSCSQTLNHNVMYWYQQKSSQAPKLLFHYYDKDFNNEADTPDNFQSRRPNTSFCFLDIRSPGLGDTAMYLCATGQGRVYEQYFGPGTRLTVT.

This clonotype was counted a few times. The genes are TRBV20-1 and TRBJ2-7; the match to TRBD2 covers 13 bases. The ends lost 5 bases at V and 6 bases at J; junction bases unmatched: 13. The V gene's germline CDR1 is DFQATT and CDR2 SNEGSKA (reference sequence). The CDR3 runs 16 residues. CDR3 loop: CSAPGTSGTTPGEQYF. The CDR3 DNA follows: TGCAGTGCTCCCGGGACTAGCGGGACCACACCGGGCGAGCAGTACTTC.

This clonotype has a handful of counts. V usage is TRBV10-3 and J usage is TRBJ2-1; D may be TRBD2 (7 bases). Germline V gene lookup returns CDR1 ENHRY and CDR2 SYGVKD. The CDR3 runs 12 residues. V was shortened by 4 bases and J by 12 bases, with 13 bases between the two germline ends. The CDR3 DNA sequence: TGTGCCATCAGTGGGGGGGGCATGGGGCAGTTCTTC. Translated: CAISGGGMGQFF.

This clonotype came up many times. The chain employs TRBV10-3 and TRBJ1-5; D might be TRBD1 (5 bases). Germline lookup yields CDR1 ENHRY and CDR2 SYGVKD. The CDR3 spans 14 residues. Between the trimmed V and J ends, which lost 5 bases and 5 bases, there was a span of 13 bases. The DNA of the CDR3 is TGTGCCATCAGTATGGGGCATGGGGATCAGCCCCAGCATTTT. Translated, it gives CAISMGHGDQPQHF.

This clonotype was picked up a small number of times. This sequence joins TRBV29-1 and TRBJ2-2; 9 positions agree with TRBD1. V shed 4 bases and J 9 bases; nucleotides not matched to a gene: 12. The CDR3 runs 15 residues. The germline V gene encodes CDR1 SQVTM and CDR2 ANQGSEA. The CDR3 is CSVVRGTGSTRELFF. CDR3 coding DNA: TGCAGCGTTGTGAGGGGGACAGGGAGTACCCGGGAGCTGTTTTTT.

This clonotype appeared many times. The J gene is TRBJ2-7, the V gene TRBV7-6; no clear D gene. V was trimmed by 1 base and J by 2 bases, leaving 6 bases between them. This CDR3 region has 13 residues. Looked up from germline, CDR1 is SGHVS and CDR2 is FNYEAQ. DNA for the CDR3: TGTGCCAGCAGCTTAGAACCCCCCTACGAGCAGTACTTC. The encoded protein is CASSLEPPYEQYF.

There are many counts of this clonotype. The chain recombines TRBV12-3 or TRBV12-4 with TRBJ2-1, with no clear D. V lost 3 bases and J 13 bases, leaving 10 bases between the germline ends. This CDR3 spans 11 amino acids. CDR3 region: CASSFYGAQFF. CDR3 in DNA: TGTGCCAGCAGTTTCTACGGAGCCCAGTTCTTC.

The rearrangement uses TRBV20-1 and TRBJ2-7; 7 nucleotides line up with TRBD2. Germline-derived CDR1 and CDR2 are DFQATT and SNEGSKA (reference sequence). Unmatched junction bases numbered 8, after V lost 0 bases and J lost 3 bases. The CDR3 covers 15 residues. The CDR3, as DNA: TGCAGTGCTAGAGATATTGGACTAGGGGACTACGAGCAGTACTTC. It codes for CSARDIGLGDYEQYF.

This clonotype has a handful of counts. The chain has TRBV29-1 and TRBJ1-2; the D gene is possibly TRBD1 (6 bases). The CDR3 has 14 residues. Per germline, CDR1 SQVTM and CDR2 ANQGSEA. V lost 1 base to trimming and J lost 7 bases, with 16 bases between them. The CDR3 DNA sequence: TGCAGCGTTGAAGCATTAACAGGGTCCTTTGGCTACACCTTC. Translation: CSVEALTGSFGYTF.

This clonotype showed up just a few times. The V and J genes are TRBV20-1 and TRBJ1-3; 7 nucleotides agree with TRBD1. This CDR3 has 16 amino acids. Germline lookup yields CDR1 DFQATT and CDR2 SNEGSKA (reference sequence). Trimming at V came to 0 bases and at J to 0 bases, leaving 5 bases not matched to a gene. The CDR3, as DNA: TGCAGTGCTAGAGATCCGAGGGACAGCTCTGGAAACACCATATATTTT. It encodes CSARDPRDSSGNTIYF.